The 24 T cell receptor beta chains presented below share a single source sample, sequenced in a study of CD8+ T cells in alopecia areata. Following extraction, RNA underwent reverse transcription to cDNA, which served as the sequencing template. Profiling relied on immunoSEQ multiplex PCR, and the TCRdb table lists in-frame clones only, not all of them. The data show approximately 150,000 clones, less than 75% seen once. The source was CD8+ T cells sorted from blood, collected at week 0. The receptors originated from a human donor with alopecia areata.

This clone was seen only a few times. The chain combines TRBV27 with TRBJ2-7; D might be TRBD1 or TRBD2, each matching 5 bases. V gave up 6 bases and J gave up 5 bases, with 14 bases separating them. The CDR3 has 13 residues. CDR1 is MNHEY and CDR2 is SMNVEV in the germline V gene (reference sequence). This CDR3 reads CASSLGASNEQYF. CDR3 DNA: TGTGCCAGCAGCCTTGGGGCTAGCAACGAGCAGTACTTC.

CDR3 DNA sequence: TGTGCCAGCAGCCAACCCTACTACGAGCAGTACTTC. Its translation: CASSQPYYEQYF. V and J are TRBV14 and TRBJ2-7; D ambiguous. The germline V gene encodes CDR1 SGHDN and CDR2 FVKESK. This CDR3 has 12 residues. Trimming pared 2 bases from V and 3 bases from J, leaving 5 bases between.

The chain recombines TRBV6-7 with TRBJ1-5; D is perhaps TRBD1 (6 bases). TRBV6-7 has ORF status, its function being uncertain. The CDR3 sequence is 17 residues long. The CDR3 DNA follows: TGTGCAATTTTAGGCAGGGGATGCTATAGTAGCAATCAGCCCCAGCATTTT. Protein sequence: CAILGRGCYSSNQPQHF.

On this clone itself: Other DNA sequences within the sample encode an identical CDR3. V usage is TRBV25-1 and J usage is TRBJ2-5, with unresolved D. The V and J ends lost 0 bases and 5 bases respectively, with 10 bases between them. CDR3 size: 14 residues. In germline, CDR1 is MGHDK, CDR2 SYGVNS. CDR3 protein: CASSEYREVETQYF. CDR3 sequence (DNA): TGTGCCAGCAGTGAATATAGAGAAGTGGAGACCCAGTACTTC.

The CDR3 DNA follows: TGTGCCAGCAGCTTAAACAGGGGAGAGACCCAGTACTTC. Translated, it gives CASSLNRGETQYF. The V gene is TRBV7-8, the J gene TRBJ2-5; the match to TRBD1 covers 7 bases. Unmatched junction bases numbered 1, after V lost 2 bases and J lost 4 bases. The CDR3 is 13 amino acids. Germline V gene data show CDR1 as SGHVS and CDR2 as FQNEAQ.

The chain combines TRBV5-6 with TRBJ2-1; TRBD2 matches at 7 bases. Germline V lookup: CDR1 SGHDT, CDR2 YYEEEE. V lost 3 bases to trimming and J lost 4 bases; unmatched junction nucleotides: 10. This CDR3 is built from 16 residues. CDR3 protein: CASSSPAGSEYNEQFF. The CDR3 nucleotides read TGTGCCAGCAGCTCTCCAGCGGGGTCAGAGTACAATGAGCAGTTCTTC.

This rearrangement joins TRBV18 to TRBJ2-3, with TRBD1 matching over 7 bases. This CDR3 contains 15 residues. V lost 2 bases and J lost 0; bases outside the gene matches: 2. Germline values: CDR1 KGHSH, CDR2 LQKENI. As DNA, the CDR3 is TGTGCCAGCTCACCAACAGGGGCTAGCACAGATACGCAGTATTTT. This codes for CASSPTGASTDTQYF.

J is TRBJ2-7 and V is TRBV7-2; D remains unclear. This CDR3 region has 11 residues. V lost 3 bases to trimming and J lost 3 bases, with 3 bases between them. Germline V lookup: CDR1 SGHTA, CDR2 FQGNSA. CDR3 DNA sequence: TGTGCCAGCAGCTTGAACTACGAGCAGTACTTC. Protein product: CASSLNYEQYF.

CDR3 in DNA: TGTGCCAGCAGCTGGGAGGATACGCAGTATTTT. It codes for CASSWEDTQYF. This rearrangement joins TRBV7-9 to TRBJ2-3; TRBD2 might be the D (5 bases). V lost 4 bases, J lost 6 bases, and 5 bases lay in between. The CDR3 totals 11 residues. CDR1 SEHNR and CDR2 FQNEAQ come from the germline V gene (reference sequence).

V gene TRBV2 combines with J gene TRBJ2-5, with TRBD1 identical over 7 bases. V was clipped by 10 bases and J by 1 base; unmatched bases: 6. This CDR3 comprises 13 residues. Germline V gene sequence: CDR1 SNHLY, CDR2 FYNNEI. The CDR3 region has the DNA TGTGCCAAATGGGACAGAGGCCAAGAGACCCAGTACTTC. Amino acid sequence: CAKWDRGQETQYF.

This clone was detected a few times. The V gene is TRBV7-9, the J gene TRBJ1-6; TRBD1 might be the D (5 bases). The CDR3 spans 14 residues. The V end was cut by 5 bases, the J end by 4 bases, with 9 bases between. In germline, CDR1 is SEHNR, CDR2 FQNEAQ (reference sequence). CDR3 nucleotides: TGTGCCAGCAGCCAGACAGAATATAATTCACCCCTCCACTTT. Translating gives CASSQTEYNSPLHF. The entire variable domain, with the rest obtained from reference TRBV7-9 and TRBJ1-6, is as follows: DTGVSQNPRHKITKRGQNVTFRCDPISEHNRLYWYRQTLGQGPEFLTYFQNEAQLEKSRLLSDRFSAERPKGSFSTLEIQRTEQGDSAMYLCASSQTEYNSPLHFGNGTRLTVT.

This sequence joins TRBV13 and TRBJ2-2; 8 bases line up with TRBD1. V trimming: 5 bases; J trimming: 1 base; junction bases outside the gene matches: 6. Germline V lookup: CDR1 PRHDT, CDR2 FYEKMQ (reference sequence). The CDR3 consists of 16 residues. CDR3 sequence (DNA): TGTGCCAGCAGCCCGGACGGACAGGGGAACACCGGGGAGCTGTTTTTT. Encoded protein: CASSPDGQGNTGELFF.

The rearrangement uses TRBV5-6 and TRBJ2-7; TRBD1 aligns across 10 bases. The germline gives CDR1 SGHDT, CDR2 YYEEEE. The CDR3 runs to 14 residues. The V gene end was trimmed by 2 bases and the J gene end by 7 bases; junction bases not matched to a gene: 6. As DNA, the CDR3 is TGTGCCAGCAGCTTTGGGACAGGGGTTGAAGAGCAGTACTTC. Translating gives CASSFGTGVEEQYF. Full variable domain (missing parts from reference TRBV5-6 and TRBJ2-7): DAGVTQSPTHLIKTRGQQVTLRCSPKSGHDTVSWYQQALGQGPQFIFQYYEEEERQRGNFPDRFSGHQFPNYSSELNVNALLLGDSALYLCASSFGTGVEEQYFGPGTRLTVT.

The rearrangement uses TRBV18 and TRBJ2-1, with D possibly matching TRBD2 (6 bases). Trimming took off 3 bases at V and 0 bases at J, with 12 bases between the two ends. The CDR3 spans 16 residues. CDR1 and CDR2 (germline): KGHSH, LQKENI. The DNA of the CDR3 is TGTGCCAGCTCACCCGGAGGGGCCAGCTCCTACAATGAGCAGTTCTTC. Translating it yields CASSPGGASSYNEQFF.

This clone was observed a single time. The V and J genes are TRBV2 and TRBJ1-2, with 8 bases identical to TRBD1. The CDR3 contains 15 residues. V dropped 8 bases and J dropped 1; count of bases not matched to a gene: 9. Germline assignment: CDR1 SNHLY and CDR2 FYNNEI. This CDR3 is CASPFYRGDNYGYTF. Written as DNA, the CDR3 is TGTGCCAGCCCCTTCTACAGGGGGGATAACTATGGCTACACCTTC.

This clone was observed a few times. The chain uses TRBV27 and TRBJ1-1; D might be TRBD1 (6 bases). CDR1 and CDR2 from the germline V gene are MNHEY and SMNVEV (reference sequence). This CDR3 has 13 amino acids. The V and J ends lost 1 base and 7 bases respectively, with 10 bases between them. The CDR3 DNA sequence: TGTGCCAGCAGTTTATTGGGGGGCGATGAAGCTTTCTTT. Protein product: CASSLLGGDEAFF.

This clone showed up just a few times. The V call is TRBV2, the J call TRBJ2-7; 13 bases fit TRBD2. In germline, CDR1 is SNHLY, CDR2 FYNNEI. This CDR3 is built from 15 residues. V lost 6 bases, J lost 1 base, and 3 bases stayed unmatched. The CDR3 nucleotides are TGTGCCAGCAGAGAACTAGCGGGGGGGTCCTACGAGCAGTACTTC. Encoded protein: CASRELAGGSYEQYF. Full variable domain (missing parts from reference TRBV2 and TRBJ2-7): EPEVTQTPSHQVTQMGQEVILRCVPISNHLYFYWYRQILGQKVEFLVSFYNNEISEKSEIFDDQFSVERPDGSNFTLKIRSTKLEDSAMYFCASRELAGGSYEQYFGPGTRLTVT.

A single count supports this clone. This sequence joins TRBV27 and TRBJ1-2; D uncertain. The CDR3 is 11 amino acids. Looked up from germline, CDR1 is MNHEY and CDR2 is SMNVEV (reference sequence). The V end lost 9 bases, the J end lost 4 bases, and 9 bases lay between the germline ends. The CDR3 nucleotides read TGTGCCAGTCACGAAGGCTATGGCTACACCTTC. Protein product: CASHEGYGYTF.

The chain combines TRBV7-8 with TRBJ2-1, with D perhaps assigned TRBD1 or TRBD2 (5 bases each). The CDR3 is made up of 13 amino acids. Germline V gene sequence: CDR1 SGHVS, CDR2 FQNEAQ. Trimming took off 9 bases at V and 5 bases at J, with 14 bases between the two ends. CDR3 sequence reads: CASSLLGDNEQFF. In nucleotides, the CDR3 is TGTGCCAGTTCCTTATTGGGGGACAATGAGCAGTTCTTC.

This clone has only a few counts. V is TRBV27 and J is TRBJ2-7; D is possibly TRBD1 or TRBD2 (5 bases each). The V and J ends lost 6 bases and 3 bases respectively, with 18 bases between them. The CDR3 spans 15 residues. In germline, CDR1 is MNHEY, CDR2 SMNVEV (reference sequence). CDR3 loop: CASSPIGDGGYEQYF. The CDR3 DNA follows: TGTGCCAGCAGCCCCATAGGGGACGGAGGCTACGAGCAGTACTTC.

This clone appeared a single time. The chain recombines TRBV5-1 with TRBJ2-5, with TRBD2 as a possible D gene (5 bases). Germline loops: CDR1 SGHRS, CDR2 YFSETQ. Trimming removed 4 bases at V and 3 bases at J, with 10 bases between. The CDR3 has 13 residues. The CDR3 region has the DNA TGCGCCAGCAGCGGACTCTCGGAAGAGACCCAGTACTTC. Protein sequence: CASSGLSEETQYF.

J is TRBJ2-6 and V is TRBV4-2; D is possibly TRBD1 (6 bases). Germline CDR1 reads LGHNA; CDR2 reads YNFKEQ. V lost 1 base, J lost 3 bases, and 19 bases lay in between. CDR3 length: 19 amino acids. The CDR3: CASSQGLQGLGFGANVLTF. In DNA, the CDR3 is TGTGCCAGCAGCCAAGGACTACAGGGTTTAGGATTTGGGGCCAACGTCCTGACTTTC.

The genes are TRBV30 and TRBJ1-2; D unresolved. Looked up from germline, CDR1 is GTSNPN and CDR2 is SVGIG (reference sequence). Trimming removed 0 bases at V and 4 bases at J, with 9 bases between. The CDR3 has 13 residues. CDR3 residues: CAWSVGVSYGYTF. DNA of the CDR3: TGTGCCTGGAGTGTTGGGGTCAGCTATGGCTACACCTTC. Supplemented by reference TRBV30 and TRBJ1-2, the full variable domain reads SQTIHQWPATLVQPVGSPLSLECTVEGTSNPNLYWYRQAAGRGLQLLFYSVGIGQISSEVPQNLSASRPQDRQFILSSKKLLLSDSGFYLCAWSVGVSYGYTFGSGTRLTVV.

This clone was recorded a few times. The V gene is TRBV13, the J gene TRBJ1-6, with D unresolved. CDR3 length equals 15 residues. V was clipped by 2 bases and J by 7 bases, with 12 bases between them. Germline V gene data show CDR1 as PRHDT and CDR2 as FYEKMQ (reference sequence). CDR3 sequence (DNA): TGTGCCAGCAGCTTATCCGGGCCGTGGAATTCACCCCTCCACTTT. This codes for CASSLSGPWNSPLHF. Looking up the rest from reference TRBV13 and TRBJ1-6 gives the full variable domain: AAGVIQSPRHLIKEKRETATLKCYPIPRHDTVYWYQQGPGQDPQFLISFYEKMQSDKGSIPDRFSAQQFSDYHSELNMSSLELGDSALYFCASSLSGPWNSPLHFGNGTRLTVT.